A single sample is the source of the 10 T cell receptor beta chains below, sequenced in a study of beta chain features in type 1 diabetes. Expressed TCRB transcripts got sequenced, as all isolated RNA was reverse transcribed. TCRdb keeps only in-frame clones here, not all; method: immunoSEQ multiplex PCR. The repertoire has around 280,000 clones, approximately 16% of them found once; the top ten carry roughly 0.015%. No antigen has been identified for these receptors. Whole-study findings and limits: Patients with Type 1 diabetes showed moderately but significantly shorter TCRB CDR3s in all four CD4+ subsets.

The source material was naive CD4+ T cells from blood. These receptors all stem from a man aged 18 to 29 with type 1 diabetes.

The chain employs TRBV27 and TRBJ2-5; 10 nucleotides match TRBD2. This CDR3 region has 14 residues. Trimming cost V 6 bases and J 4 bases; bases outside gene matches: 5. Germline lookup yields CDR1 MNHEY and CDR2 SMNVEV (reference sequence). CDR3 in DNA: TGTGCCAGCAGCATAGCGGGAGGAGCAGAGACCCAGTACTTC. Protein: CASSIAGGAETQYF.

This clone was counted between two and nine times. The rearrangement joins TRBV23-1 to TRBJ1-2; D unclear. TRBV23-1 qualifies as an ORF whose function is uncertain. This CDR3 has 13 amino acids. Trimming shortened V by 2 bases and J by 7 bases, and 11 bases separated the two germline ends. The CDR3 DNA follows: TGCGCCAGCAGTCAACGGGGTCAGAGTGGCTACACCTTC. Its protein product is CASSQRGQSGYTF.

For the CDR3, the DNA is TGCGCCAGCAGCTTGTCTGTACGCGGGAGGGCCTCCTACGAGCAGTACTTC. Protein product: CASSLSVRGRASYEQYF. The rearrangement joins TRBV5-1 to TRBJ2-7; 9 nucleotides line up with TRBD2. Germline V lookup: CDR1 SGHRS, CDR2 YFSETQ. V lost 1 base to trimming and J lost 0 bases; unmatched junction nucleotides: 8. The CDR3 has 17 residues.

The rearrangement uses TRBV20-1 and TRBJ1-5; unclear D gene. The V and J ends lost 5 bases and 6 bases respectively, with 5 bases between them. The germline gives CDR1 DFQATT, CDR2 SNEGSKA (reference sequence). CDR3 length equals 10 residues. DNA of the CDR3: TGCAGTGCTGGGAGTCAGCCCCAGCATTTT. Translating gives CSAGSQPQHF.

The sample holds a few counts of this clone. The chain uses TRBV15 and TRBJ2-1; TRBD2 is a possible D gene (7 bases). Trimming cost V 4 bases and J 1 base, with 14 bases left between them. This CDR3 comprises 16 residues. From germline, CDR1 is LNHNV and CDR2 YYDKDF (reference sequence). The CDR3 loop reads CATSIGGRGSYNEQFF. The CDR3 DNA reads TGTGCCACCAGCATAGGAGGGAGGGGGTCCTACAATGAGCAGTTCTTC.

V and J are TRBV19 and TRBJ2-7; TRBD1 is a possible D gene (5 bases). CDR3 size: 14 residues. The germline V gene encodes CDR1 LNHDA and CDR2 SQIVND (reference sequence). V shed 7 bases and J shed 0 bases, with 13 bases lying between them. This chain's CDR3 is CASTRQRDSYEQYF. DNA for the CDR3: TGTGCCAGTACCAGACAGCGTGACTCCTACGAGCAGTACTTC.

This clone was found a few times. This sequence joins TRBV14 and TRBJ2-1; 14 bases agree with TRBD2. The germline CDR1 and CDR2 sequences are SGHDN and FVKESK. J gave up 9 bases and V 1 base, and 8 bases lay outside the gene matches. The CDR3 is 17 residues long. CDR3 sequence: CASSQAGGLAGVSEQFF. In nucleotides, the CDR3 is TGTGCCAGCAGCCAAGCCGGGGGACTAGCGGGAGTATCTGAGCAGTTCTTC.

This clone was picked up a small number of times. V usage is TRBV30 and J usage is TRBJ2-5, with a possible D match to TRBD2 (6 bases). This CDR3 has 13 residues. CDR1 is GTSNPN, CDR2 SVGIG, per germline (reference sequence). The ends were cut back, 1 base at V and 3 bases at J, with 9 bases in the middle. The CDR3 DNA reads as TGTGCCTGGAGTGGGGCGGGAAAAGAGACCCAGTACTTC. It codes for CAWSGAGKETQYF. The variable domain in full, with the rest retrieved from reference TRBV30 and TRBJ2-5, is SQTIHQWPATLVQPVGSPLSLECTVEGTSNPNLYWYRQAAGRGLQLLFYSVGIGQISSEVPQNLSASRPQDRQFILSSKKLLLSDSGFYLCAWSGAGKETQYFGPGTRLLVL.

The chain has TRBV5-4 and TRBJ2-5; a weak D match, TRBD1 (7 bases). V lost 3 bases to trimming and J lost 3 bases, with 18 bases between them. Germline lookup yields CDR1 SGHNT and CDR2 YYREEE (reference sequence). The CDR3 length is 16 residues. The CDR3 region is CASSWHAGGREETQYF. As DNA, the CDR3 is TGTGCCAGCAGCTGGCACGCAGGGGGGCGAGAAGAGACCCAGTACTTC.

This clone was counted a few times. This sequence joins TRBV9 and TRBJ2-7; a possible D gene is TRBD1 (6 bases). Trimming took 4 bases from V and 0 from J, leaving 14 bases between them. The CDR3 sequence is 15 residues long. The germline CDR1 and CDR2 sequences are SGDLS and YYNGEE. CDR3 DNA sequence: TGTGCCAGCAGCCACAGGGACCCTAGCTCCTACGAGCAGTACTTC. This encodes CASSHRDPSSYEQYF. Together with reference TRBV9 and TRBJ2-7, the CDR3 gives the full variable domain: DSGVTQTPKHLITATGQRVTLRCSPRSGDLSVYWYQQSLDQGLQFLIQYYNGEERAKGNILERFSAQQFPDLHSELNLSSLELGDSALYFCASSHRDPSSYEQYFGPGTRLTVT.